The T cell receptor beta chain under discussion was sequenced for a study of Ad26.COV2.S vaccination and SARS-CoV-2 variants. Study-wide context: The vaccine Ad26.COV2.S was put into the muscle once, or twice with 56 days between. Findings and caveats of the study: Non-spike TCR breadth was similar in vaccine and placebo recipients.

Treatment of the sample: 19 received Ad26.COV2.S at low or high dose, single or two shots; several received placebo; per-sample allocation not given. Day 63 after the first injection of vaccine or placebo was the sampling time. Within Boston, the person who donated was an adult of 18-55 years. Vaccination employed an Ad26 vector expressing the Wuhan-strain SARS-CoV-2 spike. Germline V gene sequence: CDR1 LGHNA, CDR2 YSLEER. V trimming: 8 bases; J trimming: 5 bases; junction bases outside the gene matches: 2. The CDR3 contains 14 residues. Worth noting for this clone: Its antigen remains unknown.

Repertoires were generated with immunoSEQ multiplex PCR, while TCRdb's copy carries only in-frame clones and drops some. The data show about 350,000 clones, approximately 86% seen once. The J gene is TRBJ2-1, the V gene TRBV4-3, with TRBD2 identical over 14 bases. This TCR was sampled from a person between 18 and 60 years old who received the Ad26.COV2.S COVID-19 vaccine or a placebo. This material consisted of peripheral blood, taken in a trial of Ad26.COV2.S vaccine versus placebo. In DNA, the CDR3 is TGCGCCAGCGCGGGACTAGCGGGAGACAATGAGCAGTTCTTC. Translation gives CASAGLAGDNEQFF.